This paragraph covers one T cell receptor (beta chain) sequence. CDR3 length: 12 residues. Germline V gives CDR1 MDHEN, CDR2 SYDVKM. Trimming at V came to 4 bases and at J to 9 bases, leaving 3 bases not matched to a gene. This entry comes from a study of blood T cell repertoires in COVID-19. As for the study in general: Donors in the United States, Italy and Spain gave samples during acute or convalescent COVID-19. Sample material is recorded as cDNA or gDNA derived from T cells, B-cell-depleted T cells, or PBMCs.

Per the authors' pipeline: Reference gene primers were amplified, and this amplification served to estimate nucleated cell counts. The table came from immunoSEQ multiplex PCR; TCRdb's copy has only in-frame clones and leaves some out. That table gives V, J and clone size, and the DNA gave D and trimming. The sample records over 70,000 clones, 75% to 90% being singletons. The sequence derives from a human donor in a cohort sampled during active COVID-19. The chain is built from TRBV28 and TRBJ1-2; 9 bases map to TRBD1. Sequencing input: peripheral blood. CDR3 sequence reads: CASSSYRGRYTF. The CDR3 DNA is TGTGCCAGCAGTTCCTACAGGGGGCGCTACACCTTC.